Here is one T cell receptor (beta chain) with its context. Its specificity is not known. Germline lookup yields CDR1 SNHLY and CDR2 FYNNEI. Between the trimmed V and J ends, which lost 6 bases and 4 bases, there was a span of 10 bases. This CDR3 spans 12 amino acids. The data were produced by immunoSEQ multiplex PCR, yet TCRdb's version contains in-frame clones alone and is incomplete. The sample holds 45,000 to 55,000 clones, 70% seen once. The data were obtained in a study of STAT5B mutations in CD4+ large granular lymphocyte leukemia. Study-wide results and limits: Top patient clones used TRBV06 genes more often: 8/27 versus 2/35 in controls.

The chain uses TRBV2 and TRBJ2-7; D uncertain. The TCR comes from a human donor in good health. The material sequenced was CD4+ T cells from blood buffy coats. DNA of the CDR3: TGTGCCAGCAGCTCCCAGCTGTACGAGCAGTACTTC. It codes for CASSSQLYEQYF.